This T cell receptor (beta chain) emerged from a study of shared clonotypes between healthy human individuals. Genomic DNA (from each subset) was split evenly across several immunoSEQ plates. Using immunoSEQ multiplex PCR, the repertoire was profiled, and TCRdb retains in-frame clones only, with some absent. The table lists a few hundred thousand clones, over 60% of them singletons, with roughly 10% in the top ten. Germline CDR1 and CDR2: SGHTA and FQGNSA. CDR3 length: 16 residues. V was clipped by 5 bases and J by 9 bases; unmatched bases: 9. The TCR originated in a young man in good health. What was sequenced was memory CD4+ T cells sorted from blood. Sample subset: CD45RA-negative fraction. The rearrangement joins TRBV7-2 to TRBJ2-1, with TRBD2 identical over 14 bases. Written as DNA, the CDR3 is TGTGCCAGCAGCCAACCTGGGACTAGCGGGAGCTTTGAGCAGTTCTTC. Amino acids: CASSQPGTSGSFEQFF.